These 15 T cell receptor beta chains came from one sample sequenced in a study of blood T cell repertoires in COVID-19. Profiling relied on immunoSEQ multiplex PCR, and the TCRdb table lists in-frame clones only, not all of them. The sample records about 150,000 clones, about nine tenths being singletons. Sequences were obtained from peripheral blood. Receptors originate from a woman aged 70 to 79 with acute or convalescent COVID-19.

V usage is TRBV30 and J usage is TRBJ2-6; the D gene is possibly TRBD1 (6 bases). Trimming took off 0 bases at V and 1 base at J, with 19 bases between the two ends. The CDR3 totals 19 residues. The V gene's germline CDR1 is GTSNPN and CDR2 SVGIG (reference sequence). The CDR3 sequence: CAWSVPQGAPSSGANVLTF. In DNA, the CDR3 is TGTGCCTGGAGTGTCCCACAGGGAGCCCCTTCGTCTGGGGCCAACGTCCTGACTTTC.

V and J are TRBV4-3 and TRBJ2-1; 15 nucleotides agree with TRBD2. Trimming cost V 1 base and J 8 bases; bases outside gene matches: 3. The length of the CDR3 is 16 residues. Germline CDR1 LGHNA, CDR2 YSLEER. Here the CDR3 reads CASSQGTSGGADEQFF. The CDR3, as DNA: TGCGCCAGCAGCCAAGGGACTAGCGGGGGGGCAGATGAGCAGTTCTTC.

The chain recombines TRBV6-6 with TRBJ1-5, with D tentatively TRBD1 (6 bases). Trimming cost V 6 bases and J 3 bases, with 15 bases left between them. This CDR3 comprises 15 residues. Germline V CDR1 and CDR2: MNHNY, SVGAGI (reference sequence). The CDR3 loop reads CASRTTGLLNQPQHF. The DNA of the CDR3 is TGTGCCAGCAGAACTACAGGGTTACTCAATCAGCCCCAGCATTTT.

This clone was detected only once. The chain combines TRBV28 with TRBJ1-6; D possibly corresponds to TRBD1 (6 bases). Germline CDR1 reads MDHEN; CDR2 reads SYDVKM. With 4 bases removed from V and 7 bases from J, the gap between germline ends came to 11 bases. The CDR3 has 14 residues. This CDR3 is CASSSPGENSPLHF. CDR3 DNA sequence: TGTGCCAGCAGTTCTCCAGGGGAAAATTCACCCCTCCACTTT.

This chain uses TRBV2 with TRBJ2-5; TRBD1 is a possible D gene (6 bases). CDR3 length: 12 residues. Trimming left V 7 bases short and J 5 bases short, with 11 bases between. CDR1 and CDR2 (germline): SNHLY, FYNNEI. The CDR3 sequence is CASTRGSETQYF. Written as DNA, the CDR3 is TGTGCCAGCACCAGGGGCTCGGAGACCCAGTACTTC.

This chain connects TRBV30 to TRBJ2-3; 7 bases line up with TRBD1. Germline trimming cut 1 base from V and 4 bases from J; bases unmatched to any gene: 5. The CDR3 spans 14 residues. From germline, CDR1 is GTSNPN and CDR2 SVGIG (reference sequence). The DNA for the CDR3 is TGTGCCTGGAGTGAAGGGGGCGGCGCAGATACGCAGTATTTT. This encodes CAWSEGGGADTQYF.

This chain uses TRBV18 with TRBJ1-6, with TRBD1 as a possible D gene (5 bases). Germline V gives CDR1 KGHSH, CDR2 LQKENI. The CDR3 has 14 residues. The V end lost 2 bases, the J end lost 9 bases, and 11 bases lay between the germline ends. The DNA for the CDR3 is TGTGCCAGCTCACCATCGGGGGGGGGTTCACCCCTCCACTTT. This sequence encodes CASSPSGGGSPLHF.

The chain uses TRBV20-1 and TRBJ2-1; 10 nucleotides match TRBD1. Germline values: CDR1 DFQATT, CDR2 SNEGSKA (reference sequence). The J segment lost 3 bases and the V segment lost 3 bases, leaving 2 bases of the junction unmatched. The CDR3 contains 14 residues. The CDR3 loop is CSASGDRGYNEQFF. The DNA for the CDR3 is TGCAGTGCTAGTGGGGACAGGGGCTACAATGAGCAGTTCTTC.

The J gene is TRBJ1-2, the V gene TRBV5-4; the D gene is possibly TRBD1 (6 bases). Germline loops: CDR1 SGHNT, CDR2 YYREEE (reference sequence). V dropped 4 bases and J dropped 6 bases, with 13 bases sitting between them. There are 13 residues in the CDR3. The CDR3 here is CASSPTGSDGYTF. For the CDR3, the DNA is TGTGCCAGCAGCCCAACAGGGTCGGATGGCTACACCTTC.

V is TRBV5-6 and J is TRBJ2-7; TRBD2 matches at 12 bases. V was pared by 4 bases and J by 0 bases, with 8 bases of the junction left unmatched. Germline V gene sequence: CDR1 SGHDT, CDR2 YYEEEE. The CDR3 runs to 17 residues. The DNA for the CDR3 is TGTGCCAGCAGCCAACTAGCGGGGGGTCTCAGCTCCTACGAGCAGTACTTC. It translates to CASSQLAGGLSSYEQYF.

V gene TRBV6-6 combines with J gene TRBJ1-4; TRBD1 agrees at 8 bases. Per the germline V gene, CDR1 is MNHNY and CDR2 is SVGAGI (reference sequence). Germline trimming cut 0 bases from V and 6 bases from J; bases unmatched to any gene: 3. The CDR3 runs 15 residues. CDR3 sequence: CASSYSQGADEKLFF. The CDR3 nucleotides read TGTGCCAGCAGTTACTCCCAGGGGGCTGATGAAAAACTGTTTTTT.

The rearrangement joins TRBV18 to TRBJ1-1; tentatively, D is TRBD1 (5 bases). The CDR3 runs to 13 residues. Germline loops: CDR1 KGHSH, CDR2 LQKENI. Trimming left V 2 bases short and J 3 bases short, with 7 bases between. Written as DNA, the CDR3 is TGTGCCAGCTCACCAGTCAGGGACACTGAAGCTTTCTTT. Translating it yields CASSPVRDTEAFF.

In its sample, this clone was seen once. The chain is built from TRBV27 and TRBJ2-6; 7 nucleotides line up with TRBD1. The CDR3 is 17 residues long. The V gene's germline CDR1 is MNHEY and CDR2 SMNVEV (reference sequence). Unmatched junction bases numbered 8, after V lost 6 bases and J lost 0 bases. CDR3 region: CASSRSRDSSGANVLTF. In nucleotides, the CDR3 is TGTGCCAGCAGCCGATCCCGGGACAGCTCTGGGGCCAACGTCCTGACTTTC.

The chain combines TRBV7-2 with TRBJ2-5; no firm D call. V dropped 1 base and J dropped 5 bases, with 11 bases sitting between them. Germline values: CDR1 SGHTA, CDR2 FQGNSA. The CDR3 runs to 14 residues. CDR3 residues: CASSLVWAEETQYF. The CDR3 bases are TGTGCCAGCAGCTTAGTGTGGGCCGAGGAGACCCAGTACTTC.

The chain joins TRBV2 to TRBJ1-6; maybe TRBD1 (6 bases). V lost 6 bases and J 0 bases, leaving 9 bases between the germline ends. This CDR3 has 15 residues. Germline values: CDR1 SNHLY, CDR2 FYNNEI. CDR3 in DNA: TGTGCCAGCAGCCAGGGGAGCTCCTATAATTCACCCCTCCACTTT. Translating it yields CASSQGSSYNSPLHF.